Listed below are T cell receptor beta chains from one sample, sequenced in a study of blood T cell repertoires in COVID-19. Generated by immunoSEQ multiplex PCR, the TCRdb table keeps only in-frame clones and is missing some. The table has 95,000 to 150,000 clones, around 77% seen once. Sequenced sample: peripheral blood. These receptors were collected from a human donor in a cohort sampled during active COVID-19. The CDR3 runs from the conserved cysteine through the conserved F or W. Clone size is given for some rows only: seen once, a few or many times, or a class if the clone is expanded.

TRBJ1-3,TRBV30,-,CAWSRDRGLGGNTIYF
TRBJ2-7,TRBV6-5,-,CASSYSSGAYEQYF
TRBJ2-1,TRBV4-1,-,CASSQEGDPAYNEQFF
TRBJ2-7,TRBV5-6,-,CASSSRRLAGLYEQYF
TRBJ2-7,TRBV11-2,once,CASSLGGLIAYEQYF
TRBJ2-6,TRBV12-5,-,CASGLFALSGANVLTF
TRBJ2-5,TRBV13,-,CASSPGTSVLKTQYF
TRBJ2-3,TRBV5-1,-,CASSLDSAVDTQYF
TRBJ1-1,TRBV6-5,-,CASSYNRDTEAFF
TRBJ1-2,TRBV5-4,-,CASSFGSYYGYTF
TRBJ2-7,TRBV7-6,-,CASSSLLSGRKYEQYF
TRBJ1-1,TRBV5-1,-,CASSLSAQGSIMNTEAFF
TRBJ2-1,TRBV10-1,-,CASSDHGTSGDNEQFF
TRBJ2-5,TRBV9,few,CASSVLPGQQETQYF
TRBJ2-6,TRBV18,-,CASSRGQGRSGANVLTF
TRBJ1-1,TRBV7-9,-,CASSSRRDGNTEAFF
TRBJ2-7,TRBV10-3,-,CAISESKDRGRSEQYF
TRBJ1-6,TRBV19,-,CASSPTVNSPLHF
TRBJ2-7,TRBV7-2,-,CASSSSGLAYF
TRBJ1-6,TRBV6-6,few,CASSYSPDNSPLHF
TRBJ2-7,TRBV6-1,-,CASSEDWVGTDEQYF
TRBJ2-7,TRBV5-5,-,CASSLAGTVSYEQYF
TRBJ2-7,TRBV5-1,few,CASSFATLSSYEQYF
TRBJ1-1,TRBV5-1,-,CASSLEGVAYTEAFF
TRBJ1-2,TRBV20-1,-,CSVGGHGYTF
TRBJ1-6,TRBV27,-,CASRAGVINSPLHF
TRBJ2-1,TRBV7-3,-,CASSSGLAGAMEEQFF
TRBJ1-3,TRBV10-2,-,CASSESGEFSGNTIYF
TRBJ1-5,TRBV30,-,CAWSDHRGQSPQHF
TRBJ1-5,TRBV15,-,CATSREQQGFNQPQHF
TRBJ1-4,TRBV7-9,few,CASSFDEKLFF
TRBJ2-7,TRBV27,-,CASSRQGRLYEQYF
TRBJ1-1,TRBV7-9,-,CASGAGGTEAFF
TRBJ2-7,TRBV19,-,CASSTTGDLDEQYF
TRBJ2-7,TRBV5-6,-,CASSRSAGARYEQYF
TRBJ2-7,TRBV6-5,-,CASSYWDSGVGEQYF
TRBJ2-4,TRBV7-9,-,CATSRGPQNIQYF
TRBJ2-5,TRBV25-1,-,CASSEYRSGPQETQYF
TRBJ2-7,TRBV19,-,CASSSLQDTYEQYF
TRBJ1-6,TRBV27,few,CASSLLGDRDNSPLHF
TRBJ1-6,TRBV9,-,CASSAGGVSPLHF
TRBJ2-7,TRBV5-1,-,CASSSQGSYEQYF
TRBJ1-3,TRBV6-5,few,CASGNRVSRNTIYF
TRBJ2-5,TRBV2,-,CASSELTGREETQYF
TRBJ2-7,TRBV29-1,-,CSVEVDTTYEQYF
TRBJ2-7,TRBV5-8,few,CASSFGTSGIDEQYF
TRBJ2-7,TRBV7-9,-,CASSAGQGKTYEQYF